This is a list of T cell receptor beta chains from one sample in a study of PD-L1 blockade in urothelial cancer. The table came from immunoSEQ multiplex PCR; TCRdb's copy has only in-frame clones and leaves some out. Of 35,000 to 45,000 clones listed, approximately 89% are singletons. The sample here was PBMCs, taken around atezolizumab (anti-PD-L1) treatment. Receptors were obtained from a woman aged 60-75 years with urothelial cancer. Each CDR3 is given with its conserved first and last residue. D genes are given only for firm matches. Some rows mark clone size as missing; the rest say once, few, many or name a class of expanded clone.

CDR3 protein: CASTAGTTITGELFF; CDR3 DNA: TGTGCCAGCACCGCCGGGACTACAATCACCGGGGAGCTGTTTTTT; V gene: TRBV7-9; clone size: .; D gene: TRBD2; J gene: TRBJ2-2
CDR3 protein: CASRSAGGVADEQYF; CDR3 DNA: TGCGCCAGTAGAAGTGCGGGAGGAGTAGCGGACGAGCAGTACTTC; V gene: TRBV5-1; clone size: few; D gene: TRBD2; J gene: TRBJ2-7
CDR3 protein: CASSGYSGRMNEQFF; CDR3 DNA: TGTGCCAGCAGTGGTTATAGCGGGAGAATGAATGAGCAGTTCTTC; V gene: TRBV2; clone size: .; D gene: TRBD2; J gene: TRBJ2-1
CDR3 protein: CSARVNYGYTF; CDR3 DNA: TGCAGCGCACGGGTGAACTATGGCTACACCTTC; V gene: TRBV29-1; clone size: .; D gene: .; J gene: TRBJ1-2
CDR3 protein: CASRTGGFTGELFF; CDR3 DNA: TGTGCCTCAAGGACAGGGGGCTTCACCGGGGAGCTGTTTTTT; V gene: TRBV2; clone size: .; D gene: TRBD1; J gene: TRBJ2-2
CDR3 protein: CASSLRTSGSSYNEQFF; CDR3 DNA: TGTGCCAGCAGCTTGCGGACTAGCGGGAGCTCCTACAATGAGCAGTTCTTC; V gene: TRBV7-2; clone size: once; D gene: TRBD2; J gene: TRBJ2-1
CDR3 protein: CASSPFSSGQETQYF; CDR3 DNA: TGTGCCAGCTCACCATTCTCTAGCGGCCAAGAGACCCAGTACTTC; V gene: TRBV18; clone size: .; D gene: TRBD2; J gene: TRBJ2-5
CDR3 protein: CASSLHPGGDTEAFF; CDR3 DNA: TGTGCCAGCAGTTTACACCCAGGGGGCGACACTGAAGCTTTCTTT; V gene: TRBV27; clone size: .; D gene: TRBD1; J gene: TRBJ1-1
CDR3 protein: CASSSVPGLPGGLNTEAFF; CDR3 DNA: TGTGCCAGCAGCTCAGTCCCGGGCCTTCCGGGGGGGTTGAACACTGAAGCTTTCTTT; V gene: TRBV5-5; clone size: .; D gene: .; J gene: TRBJ1-1
CDR3 protein: CSARTSGVGEQFF; CDR3 DNA: TGCAGCGCGAGGACTAGCGGGGTCGGTGAGCAGTTCTTC; V gene: TRBV29-1; clone size: .; D gene: TRBD2; J gene: TRBJ2-1
CDR3 protein: CAISEAGYEQYF; CDR3 DNA: TGTGCCATCAGTGAAGCGGGCTACGAGCAGTACTTC; V gene: TRBV10-3; clone size: .; D gene: .; J gene: TRBJ2-7
CDR3 protein: CASSTGGSKYEQYF; CDR3 DNA: TGTGCCAGTAGTACTGGCGGTTCCAAATACGAGCAGTACTTC; V gene: TRBV19; clone size: medium-sized; D gene: .; J gene: TRBJ2-7
CDR3 protein: CASSLGAQGSYEQYF; CDR3 DNA: TGTGCCAGCAGTTTGGGGGCCCAGGGCTCCTACGAGCAGTACTTC; V gene: TRBV28; clone size: .; D gene: .; J gene: TRBJ2-7
CDR3 protein: CASSSPRENTEAFF; CDR3 DNA: TGTGCCAGCAGTTCCCCCAGGGAGAACACTGAAGCTTTCTTT; V gene: TRBV6-5; clone size: .; D gene: .; J gene: TRBJ1-1
CDR3 protein: CASGLASGGTEAFF; CDR3 DNA: TGTGCTAGTGGTTTGGCCTCAGGGGGCACTGAAGCTTTCTTT; V gene: TRBV12-5; clone size: once; D gene: TRBD1; J gene: TRBJ1-1
CDR3 protein: CASSDDRGLKNIQYF; CDR3 DNA: TGTGCCAGCAGTGACGACAGGGGGCTAAAAAACATTCAGTACTTC; V gene: TRBV27; clone size: .; D gene: TRBD1; J gene: TRBJ2-4
CDR3 protein: CASSLGQGATEQYF; CDR3 DNA: TGCGCCAGCAGCTTGGGACAGGGGGCTACCGAGCAGTACTTC; V gene: TRBV5-1; clone size: .; D gene: TRBD1; J gene: TRBJ2-7
CDR3 protein: CASTLGTDSNQPQHF; CDR3 DNA: TGCGCCAGCACCCTGGGGACAGATAGCAATCAGCCCCAGCATTTT; V gene: TRBV5-1; clone size: once; D gene: TRBD1; J gene: TRBJ1-5
CDR3 protein: CASSLGWTSGSYEQYF; CDR3 DNA: TGCGCCAGCAGCTTGGGATGGACTAGCGGTTCCTACGAGCAGTACTTC; V gene: TRBV5-1; clone size: .; D gene: TRBD2; J gene: TRBJ2-7
CDR3 protein: CASSASGTANYGYTF; CDR3 DNA: TGTGCCAGCAGCGCATCCGGGACAGCTAACTATGGCTACACCTTC; V gene: TRBV9; clone size: .; D gene: TRBD1; J gene: TRBJ1-2
CDR3 protein: CASSFWRGNYNEQFF; CDR3 DNA: TGTGCCAGCAGCTTTTGGCGGGGGAACTACAATGAGCAGTTCTTC; V gene: TRBV11-2; clone size: .; D gene: TRBD2; J gene: TRBJ2-1
CDR3 protein: CASSLAGTGTGYTF; CDR3 DNA: TGTGCCAGCAGCTTAGCGGGGACAGGGACTGGCTACACCTTC; V gene: TRBV7-2; clone size: .; D gene: TRBD1; J gene: TRBJ1-2
CDR3 protein: CASSLTQGRTGELFF; CDR3 DNA: TGTGCCAGCAGTTTAACACAGGGTAGGACCGGGGAGCTGTTTTTT; V gene: TRBV27; clone size: once; D gene: .; J gene: TRBJ2-2
CDR3 protein: CASSFLLAEQYF; CDR3 DNA: TGTGCCAGCAGTTTCCTACTAGCGGAGCAGTATTTT; V gene: TRBV6-5; clone size: .; D gene: TRBD2; J gene: TRBJ2-3
CDR3 protein: CASGGFLTDTQYF; CDR3 DNA: TGTGCCAGCGGCGGTTTTTTGACAGATACGCAGTATTTT; V gene: TRBV6-1; clone size: once; D gene: .; J gene: TRBJ2-3
CDR3 protein: CASSPGGGDTQYF; CDR3 DNA: TGCGCCAGCAGCCCCGGTGGGGGGGATACGCAGTATTTT; V gene: TRBV5-1; clone size: .; D gene: .; J gene: TRBJ2-3
CDR3 protein: CAWSADRGGSEQYF; CDR3 DNA: TGTGCCTGGAGTGCGGACAGGGGAGGGTCCGAGCAGTACTTC; V gene: TRBV30; clone size: .; D gene: TRBD1; J gene: TRBJ2-7
CDR3 protein: CASSYSEVSSYEQYF; CDR3 DNA: TGTGCCAGCAGTTACTCGGAGGTGAGCTCCTACGAGCAGTACTTC; V gene: TRBV6-6; clone size: .; D gene: .; J gene: TRBJ2-7